The 3 T cell receptor beta chains below come from one sample, sequenced in a study of patients and donors after allogeneic stem cell transplantation. One entry per CDR3 protein, called by TCRdb with MiXCR from the RT-PCR reads. The sample consists of about 200,000 distinct CDR3 sequences, around two fifths of them appearing once. The sequenced sample was blood, either unsorted or a sorted T cell fraction (not recorded which). The receptors derive from a human donor who was either an allogeneic HSCT recipient or a stem cell or donor lymphocyte infusion donor (not recorded which). It is not recorded whose cells these are; they may come from a transplant donor.

This clonotype was counted only a few times. The rearrangement joins TRBV29-1 to TRBJ2-5; D remains unclear. Between the trimmed V and J ends, which lost 3 bases and 2 bases, there was a span of 10 bases. The germline V gene has CDR1 SQVTM and CDR2 ANQGSEA. The CDR3 covers 13 residues. CDR3 in DNA: TGCAGCGTTGAGCCTCTGGGTCAAGAGACCCAGTACTTC. Amino acid sequence: CSVEPLGQETQYF. The full variable domain, in which reference TRBV29-1 and TRBJ2-5 provide the parts outside the CDR3, is SAVISQKPSRDICQRGTSLTIQCQVDSQVTMMFWYRQQPGQSLTLIATANQGSEATYESGFVIDKFPISRPNLTFSTLTVSNMSPEDSSIYLCSVEPLGQETQYFGPGTRLLVL.

The chain joins TRBV20-1 to TRBJ2-1, with a tentative D call TRBD1 (5 bases). Trimming removed 7 bases from V and 10 bases from J, with 20 bases in between. Germline lookup yields CDR1 DFQATT and CDR2 SNEGSKA (reference sequence). The CDR3 runs 13 residues. The CDR3 reads CSVPFMGLLEQFF. The CDR3 DNA reads as TGCAGTGTCCCCTTCATGGGGCTGTTAGAGCAGTTCTTC.

The chain carries TRBV5-1 and TRBJ2-3, with D possibly being TRBD1 (6 bases). The CDR3 loop spans 14 amino acids. Per germline, CDR1 SGHRS and CDR2 YFSETQ. V shed 1 base and J shed 3 bases, with 9 bases lying between them. The CDR3 here is CASSLTGTTDTQYF. The CDR3 nucleotides are TGCGCCAGCAGCTTGACAGGGACGACAGATACGCAGTATTTT.